The 24 T cell receptor beta chains given below trace back to one sample, sequenced in a study of technical replicates of blood from several donors listed by TCRdb under 2017. Library creation used the immunoSEQ multiplex PCR assay. Imported from immuneACCESS, the table was reduced by TCRdb to in-frame sequences with V and J called. These copies leave out some clones; in studies compared against another copy, an unresolved V gene accounts for under half, and the cause of the remainder is not known. The sample includes tens of thousands of clones, with over 75% observed a single time. The ten largest clones add up to around 0.4% of the sample. The sequenced material came from T cells isolated from PBMCs. The receptors come from a human donor in good health.

This sequence joins TRBV30 and TRBJ2-3, with 8 bases lining up with TRBD2. Germline CDR1 is GTSNPN and CDR2 is SVGIG (reference sequence). With 4 bases clipped from V and 1 base from J, the junction kept 10 bases outside the gene matches. The CDR3 runs to 16 residues. CDR3 coding DNA: TGTGCCTGGAAGAAATGGCTAGCGGGCCGCACAGATACGCAGTATTTT. Translating gives CAWKKWLAGRTDTQYF.

The gene calls are TRBV9 and TRBJ2-1; TRBD2 agrees at 10 bases. V lost 2 bases and J lost 3; bases outside the gene matches: 2. CDR1 and CDR2 from the germline V gene are SGDLS and YYNGEE. The length of the CDR3 is 15 residues. The CDR3 is CASSVSGRFYNEQFF. The CDR3 nucleotides are TGTGCCAGCAGCGTTAGCGGGAGGTTCTACAATGAGCAGTTCTTC.

V and J are TRBV12-2 and TRBJ2-4; the DNA was not used to check the table's D call, TRBD1. TRBV12-2 is a pseudogene segment. This CDR3 region has 15 residues. CDR3 in amino acids: CASRLGGGQVYIQYF. The DNA of the CDR3 is TGTGCAAGTCGCTTAGGAGGGGGACAGGTCTATATTCAGTACTTC.

The gene calls are TRBV7-6 and TRBJ2-1, with no clear D. Germline loops: CDR1 SGHVS, CDR2 FNYEAQ. V was cut by 5 bases and J by 10 bases, with 15 bases left in between. This CDR3 contains 13 residues. This chain's CDR3 is CASSIGLAGEQFF. CDR3 bases: TGTGCCAGCAGCATAGGATTAGCTGGGGAGCAGTTCTTC. The whole variable domain, filled in from reference TRBV7-6 and TRBJ2-1, reads GAGVSQSPRYKVTKRGQDVALRCDPISGHVSLYWYRQALGQGPEFLTYFNYEAQQDKSGLPNDRFSAERPEGSISTLTIQRTEQRDSAMYRCASSIGLAGEQFFGPGTRLTVL.

The V gene is TRBV4-1, the J gene TRBJ1-5; D possibly corresponds to TRBD1 (5 bases). CDR1 and CDR2 from the germline V gene are MGHRA and YSYEKL. The germline V and J ends were trimmed by 0 bases and 5 bases, with 14 bases remaining between them. The CDR3 runs 16 residues. CDR3 sequence (DNA): TGCGCCAGCAGCCAAGAGGTCAGGGCGATGGATCAGCCCCAGCATTTT. It is translated as CASSQEVRAMDQPQHF.

The V gene is TRBV7-2, the J gene TRBJ2-1, with 8 bases aligning to TRBD2. This CDR3 contains 14 residues. CDR1 is SGHTA, CDR2 FQGNSA, per germline. J lost 9 bases, V lost 8 bases, and 12 bases had no gene match. CDR3 residues: CASLTGLAGLEQFF. DNA of the CDR3: TGTGCCAGCCTAACAGGACTAGCAGGGCTTGAGCAGTTCTTC.

This chain joins TRBV5-6 and TRBJ1-1; maybe TRBD1 (5 bases). In germline, CDR1 is SGHDT, CDR2 YYEEEE. There are 15 residues in the CDR3. V was pared by 6 bases and J by 1 base, with 16 bases between. The DNA for the CDR3 is TGTGCCAGCACCACCGGGGGACCCACGAACACTGAAGCTTTCTTT. Its translation is CASTTGGPTNTEAFF.

V gene TRBV6-5 combines with J gene TRBJ2-7; perhaps TRBD2 as D (6 bases). The CDR3 has 15 residues. Per the germline V gene, CDR1 is MNHEY and CDR2 is SVGAGI. The V end lost 2 bases, the J end lost 3 bases, and 14 bases lay between the germline ends. The CDR3 DNA reads as TGTGCCAGCAGTTACGCGGGAAGCTCTATCTACGAGCAGTACTTC. Protein: CASSYAGSSIYEQYF.

The V call is TRBV9, the J call TRBJ2-1, with 8 bases matching TRBD2. The germline CDR1 and CDR2 sequences are SGDLS and YYNGEE. With V trimmed by 4 bases and J by 7 bases, 16 bases remained unmatched. CDR3 length: 17 residues. DNA for the CDR3: TGTGCCAGCAGCCCCTACTCGAGCGGGAGTCAATTAAATGAGCAGTTCTTC. The encoded protein is CASSPYSSGSQLNEQFF. Using reference TRBV9 and TRBJ2-1 for the parts outside the CDR3, the full variable domain is DSGVTQTPKHLITATGQRVTLRCSPRSGDLSVYWYQQSLDQGLQFLIQYYNGEERAKGNILERFSAQQFPDLHSELNLSSLELGDSALYFCASSPYSSGSQLNEQFFGPGTRLTVL.

The V call is TRBV2, the J call TRBJ1-3; a weak D match, TRBD1 (5 bases). Trimming stripped 8 bases from V and 2 bases from J, with 13 bases between. Germline lookup yields CDR1 SNHLY and CDR2 FYNNEI. The CDR3 spans 14 residues. CDR3 bases: TGTGCCAGCTTCGCGGCAGGGCCTGGAAACACCATATATTTT. This encodes CASFAAGPGNTIYF.

The chain uses TRBV4-1 and TRBJ2-7; TRBD1 agrees at 9 bases. Germline V gives CDR1 MGHRA, CDR2 YSYEKL. The CDR3 contains 15 residues. After removal of 4 bases from V and 0 bases from J, the junction contained 4 bases not matched to a gene. As DNA, the CDR3 is TGCGCCAGCAGCCTACAGGGGGCAAGCTCCTACGAGCAGTACTTC. It encodes CASSLQGASSYEQYF.

The chain couples TRBV28 to TRBJ1-3; the match to TRBD1 covers 11 bases. CDR1 and CDR2 from the germline V gene are MDHEN and SYDVKM. The trim removed 5 bases at V and 3 bases at J, leaving 9 bases unmatched. CDR3 size: 17 residues. The CDR3 bases are TGTGCCAGCAGTCTAGCCTTGGGACAGGGGGGTGGAAACACCATATATTTT. Encoded protein: CASSLALGQGGGNTIYF.

This rearrangement joins TRBV30 to TRBJ1-1; 9 positions match TRBD1. Trimming cost V 3 bases and J 8 bases; bases outside gene matches: 7. The CDR3 sequence is 13 residues long. Looked up from germline, CDR1 is GTSNPN and CDR2 is SVGIG (reference sequence). The CDR3 loop is CAWRGQGGGEAFF. CDR3 DNA sequence: TGTGCCTGGAGGGGACAGGGTGGCGGCGAAGCTTTCTTT. Using reference TRBV30 and TRBJ1-1 for the parts outside the CDR3, the full variable domain is SQTIHQWPATLVQPVGSPLSLECTVEGTSNPNLYWYRQAAGRGLQLLFYSVGIGQISSEVPQNLSASRPQDRQFILSSKKLLLSDSGFYLCAWRGQGGGEAFFGQGTRLTVV.

The chain joins TRBV4-1 to TRBJ2-3, with 12 bases that match TRBD2. This CDR3 spans 16 amino acids. The ends lost 1 base at V and 1 base at J; junction bases unmatched: 0. Germline V lookup: CDR1 MGHRA, CDR2 YSYEKL. The CDR3 protein is CASSQGLAGGTDTQYF. The CDR3 nucleotides are TGCGCCAGCAGCCAAGGACTAGCGGGGGGCACAGATACGCAGTATTTT.

This chain joins TRBV14 and TRBJ2-7, with D maybe TRBD2 (5 bases). There are 13 residues in the CDR3. Per germline, CDR1 SGHDN and CDR2 FVKESK. Trimming stripped 2 bases from V and 12 bases from J, with 17 bases between. CDR3: CASSQFGSIRRYF. The CDR3 DNA reads TGTGCCAGCAGCCAATTTGGGAGCATCCGGAGGTACTTC.

V gene TRBV14 combines with J gene TRBJ2-7, with D perhaps matching TRBD1 (5 bases). V was cut by 0 bases and J by 4 bases, with 13 bases left in between. Germline V gene lookup returns CDR1 SGHDN and CDR2 FVKESK. The CDR3 is made up of 15 amino acids. CDR3 loop: CASSQDQGNGYEQYF. CDR3 nucleotides: TGTGCCAGCAGCCAAGACCAGGGTAATGGGTACGAGCAGTACTTC.

This chain uses TRBV14 with TRBJ2-1; 8 nucleotides align to TRBD2. The CDR3 totals 14 residues. V gave up 4 bases and J gave up 6 bases; unmatched junction bases: 5. Germline assignment: CDR1 SGHDN and CDR2 FVKESK. CDR3 protein: CASSRTSYGNEQFF. The CDR3 DNA reads TGTGCCAGCAGCCGGACTAGCTATGGCAATGAGCAGTTCTTC.

This sequence joins TRBV25-1 and TRBJ1-2; the D gene is possibly TRBD1 (6 bases). The germline V gene encodes CDR1 MGHDK and CDR2 SYGVNS. CDR3 length equals 14 residues. V was pared by 2 bases and J by 4 bases, with 11 bases between. The CDR3 sequence: CASSETGQFYGYTF. The CDR3 DNA follows: TGTGCCAGCAGTGAAACAGGACAGTTCTATGGCTACACCTTC.

The chain is built from TRBV29-1 and TRBJ1-1; D might be TRBD1 (5 bases). Germline V gives CDR1 SQVTM, CDR2 ANQGSEA. The CDR3 is 11 amino acids. Trimming left V 4 bases short and J 5 bases short, with 8 bases between. CDR3: CSVVRGTEAFF. CDR3 nucleotides: TGCAGCGTTGTAAGGGGTACTGAAGCTTTCTTT.

This clone was observed once. The CDR3 DNA follows: TGTGCCAGCAGAGAGGGGGTATTGATTAACACTGAAGCTTTCTTT. This encodes CASREGVLINTEAFF. The chain joins TRBV28 to TRBJ1-1, with TRBD1 as a possible D gene (6 bases). This CDR3 region has 15 residues. V was clipped by 6 bases and J by 2 bases, with 16 bases between them. Germline loops: CDR1 MDHEN, CDR2 SYDVKM.

The rearrangement uses TRBV10-3 and TRBJ1-1, with 7 nucleotides matching TRBD1. The CDR3 sequence is 14 residues long. CDR1 is ENHRY, CDR2 SYGVKD, per germline. Trimming cost V 7 bases and J 1 base; bases outside gene matches: 6. CDR3 coding DNA: TGTGCCATCAACCGGGACAGCGGGAACACTGAAGCTTTCTTT. It specifies CAINRDSGNTEAFF.

The chain combines TRBV29-1 with TRBJ1-2, with 8 bases that match TRBD1. J lost 5 bases, V lost 5 bases, and 7 bases had no gene match. The CDR3 contains 13 residues. Germline lookup yields CDR1 SQVTM and CDR2 ANQGSEA. CDR3 sequence: CSVLDRAGYGYTF. In nucleotides, the CDR3 is TGCAGCGTTCTGGACAGGGCGGGATATGGCTACACCTTC.

The V call is TRBV7-3, the J call TRBJ1-2; weak D call: TRBD1 (5 bases). V was pared by 3 bases and J by 5 bases, with 25 bases between. The CDR3 consists of 18 residues. The germline CDR1 and CDR2 sequences are SGHTA and FQGTGA. CDR3 DNA: TGTGCCAGCAGCTTCCCTGAAGGCAGGGCGAAGCCTCCTTATGGCTACACCTTC. Translated: CASSFPEGRAKPPYGYTF.

Written as DNA, the CDR3 is TGCGCCAGCAGCACTATAGCGGGAGCAGAGACCCAGTACTTC. Translation gives CASSTIAGAETQYF. The genes are TRBV5-1 and TRBJ2-5; TRBD2 aligns across 9 bases. The germline gives CDR1 SGHRS, CDR2 YFSETQ. V was pared by 4 bases and J by 4 bases, with 5 bases of the junction left unmatched. This CDR3 is 14 amino acids long.